This T cell receptor (beta chain) stems from a study of Tregs in tolerant kidney transplant recipients. Sequencing was performed with immunoSEQ multiplex PCR; in TCRdb, only in-frame clones are kept and a portion is missing. The sample gives 65,000 to 85,000 clones, more than 85% of which show up once; 1.6% is in the top ten. Study-wide results and caveats: Few patients were studied, so findings need validation in larger groups.

Related graft donors supplied nonmyeloablative bone marrow transplants, and mixed chimerism was transient. On this clone itself: Its target is unknown.

The CDR3 has 15 residues. Germline V lookup: CDR1 SGHTA, CDR2 FQGNSA. V gave up 1 base and J gave up 5 bases, with 13 bases separating them. The chain links TRBV7-2 to TRBJ2-3; D perhaps matches TRBD1 (6 bases). The origin of this receptor is a human patient who received a combined kidney and bone marrow transplant. Some T cells may be the graft donor's. The material sequenced was CD4+ T cells from blood (PBMCs), taken 24 months after the transplant. In DNA form, the CDR3 reads TGTGCCAGCAGCTTAGTGTGGAAAGGGGGAGATACGCAGTATTTT. This translates into CASSLVWKGGDTQYF.